This TCR beta chain was captured in a study of cytomegalovirus exposure and HLA in healthy donors. V gave up 4 bases and J gave up 4 bases; unmatched junction bases: 9. Germline CDR1 SGHKS, CDR2 YYEKEE (reference sequence). The length of the CDR3 is 15 residues. The PCR used 60 Vbeta and 13 Jbeta primers. The assay was immunoSEQ multiplex PCR, and TCRdb's table has in-frame clones only and misses some. There are 150,000 to 200,000 clones in the sample; around three quarters occur only once, and about 1.9% lies in the top ten. This receptor was obtained from a man aged 30 to 45 in good health and CMV-seronegative. Sequenced material: PBMCs. This chain joins TRBV5-5 and TRBJ1-2; 8 nucleotides line up with TRBD1. In DNA form, the CDR3 reads TGTGCCAGCAGCCCCGGACAGGGCGATATCTATGGCTACACCTTC. It encodes CASSPGQGDIYGYTF.